This T cell receptor beta chain appears in the sequencing data of a study of blood T cell repertoires in COVID-19. Germline V gene sequence: CDR1 SEHNR, CDR2 FQNEAQ (reference sequence). CDR3 size: 15 residues. V gave up 3 bases and J gave up 5 bases; unmatched junction bases: 7. In the original workflow: Reference gene primer amplification gave estimated nucleated cell counts. The assay was immunoSEQ multiplex PCR, and TCRdb's table has in-frame clones only and misses some. That table gives V, J and clone size, and the DNA gave D and trimming. The sample includes about 230,000 clones, around 80% of them seen just once. This study enrolled people aged 18 to 89 from roughly 22 US geographic areas. Assignment of participants to cohorts was predicated upon participant-reported clinical history.

The sequence was collected from a man in his 60s who had recovered from COVID-19. The chain couples TRBV7-9 to TRBJ1-1; 9 bases are a match to TRBD1. Sequenced input: PBMCs or T cells enriched from blood (not recorded which). The CDR3 loop reads CASSFGGTGWTEAFF. The CDR3 DNA reads TGTGCCAGCAGCTTCGGTGGGACAGGGTGGACTGAAGCTTTCTTT.